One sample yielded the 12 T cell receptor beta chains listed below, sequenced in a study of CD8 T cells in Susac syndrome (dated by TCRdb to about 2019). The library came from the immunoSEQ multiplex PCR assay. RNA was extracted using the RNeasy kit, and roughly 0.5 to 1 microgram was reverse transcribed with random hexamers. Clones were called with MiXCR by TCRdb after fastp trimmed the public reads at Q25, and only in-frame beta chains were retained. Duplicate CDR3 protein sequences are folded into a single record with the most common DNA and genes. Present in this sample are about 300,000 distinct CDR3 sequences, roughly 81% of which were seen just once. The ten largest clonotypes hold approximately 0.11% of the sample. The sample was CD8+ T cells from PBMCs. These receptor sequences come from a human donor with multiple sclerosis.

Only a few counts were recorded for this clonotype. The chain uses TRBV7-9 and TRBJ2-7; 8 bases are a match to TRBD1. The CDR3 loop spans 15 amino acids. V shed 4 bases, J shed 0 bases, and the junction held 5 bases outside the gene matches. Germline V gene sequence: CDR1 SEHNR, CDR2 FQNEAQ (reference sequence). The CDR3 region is CASSSRTGISYEQYF. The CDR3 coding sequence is TGTGCCAGCAGCTCAAGGACAGGGATCTCCTACGAGCAGTACTTC. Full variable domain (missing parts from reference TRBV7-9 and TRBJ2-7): DTGVSQNPRHKITKRGQNVTFRCDPISEHNRLYWYRQTLGQGPEFLTYFQNEAQLEKSRLLSDRFSAERPKGSFSTLEIQRTEQGDSAMYLCASSSRTGISYEQYFGPGTRLTVT.

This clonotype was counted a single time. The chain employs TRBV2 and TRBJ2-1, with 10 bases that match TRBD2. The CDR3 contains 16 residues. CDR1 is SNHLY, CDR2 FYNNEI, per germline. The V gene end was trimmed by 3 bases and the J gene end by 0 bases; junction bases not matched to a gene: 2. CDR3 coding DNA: TGTGCCAGCAGTGATGAGCGGGAGGGCTCCTACAATGAGCAGTTCTTC. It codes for CASSDEREGSYNEQFF.

CDR3 in amino acids: CASSGSGAGELFF. CDR3 DNA sequence: TGTGCCAGCTCGGGGTCCGGTGCCGGGGAGCTGTTTTTT. The V call is TRBV11-2, the J call TRBJ2-2, with a tentative D call TRBD2 (5 bases). The germline V gene encodes CDR1 SGHAT and CDR2 FQNNGV. The CDR3 has 13 amino acids. Trimming took 8 bases from V and 6 from J, leaving 13 bases between them.

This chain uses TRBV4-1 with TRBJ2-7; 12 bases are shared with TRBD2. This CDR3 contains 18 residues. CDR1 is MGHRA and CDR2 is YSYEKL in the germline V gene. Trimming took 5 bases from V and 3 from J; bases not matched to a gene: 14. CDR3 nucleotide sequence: TGCGCCAGCAGCTCACCGGGAGGACTAGCGGGATTAGGCTACGAGCAGTACTTC. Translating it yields CASSSPGGLAGLGYEQYF.

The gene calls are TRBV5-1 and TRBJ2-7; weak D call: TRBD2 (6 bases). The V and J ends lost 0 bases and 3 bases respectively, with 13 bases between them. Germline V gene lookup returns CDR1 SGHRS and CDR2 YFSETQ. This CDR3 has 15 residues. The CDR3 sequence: CASSLGSGTFYEQYF. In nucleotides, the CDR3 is TGCGCCAGCAGCTTGGGATCAGGGACTTTCTACGAGCAGTACTTC.

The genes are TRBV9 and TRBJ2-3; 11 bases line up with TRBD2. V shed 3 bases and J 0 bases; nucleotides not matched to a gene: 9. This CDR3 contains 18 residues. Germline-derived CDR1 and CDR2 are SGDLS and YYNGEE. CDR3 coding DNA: TGTGCCAGCAGCGCTAGCCGACTAGCGGGGATGAGCACAGATACGCAGTATTTT. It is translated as CASSASRLAGMSTDTQYF.

DNA of the CDR3: TGTGCCAGCAGCGTAGGGGATAGGTACTACGAGCAGTACTTC. Encoded protein: CASSVGDRYYEQYF. V is TRBV9 and J is TRBJ2-7; D remains ambiguous. CDR3 size: 14 residues. CDR1 is SGDLS, CDR2 YYNGEE, per germline. Deletions cut 0 bases from V and 3 bases from J, with 10 bases between.

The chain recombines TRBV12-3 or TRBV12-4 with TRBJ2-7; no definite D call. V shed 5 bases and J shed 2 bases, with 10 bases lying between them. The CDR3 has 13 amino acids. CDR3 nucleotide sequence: TGTGCCAGCAGTCCCTACGCAACCTACGAGCAGTACTTC. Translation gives CASSPYATYEQYF.

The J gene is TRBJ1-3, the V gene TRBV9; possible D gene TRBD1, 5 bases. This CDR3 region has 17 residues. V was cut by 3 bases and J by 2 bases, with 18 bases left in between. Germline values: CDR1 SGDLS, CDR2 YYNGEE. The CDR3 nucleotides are TGTGCCAGCAGCGGTATAGGGGAGGGGACCACTGGAAACACCATATATTTT. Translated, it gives CASSGIGEGTTGNTIYF. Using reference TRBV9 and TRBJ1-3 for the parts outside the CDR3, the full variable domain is DSGVTQTPKHLITATGQRVTLRCSPRSGDLSVYWYQQSLDQGLQFLIQYYNGEERAKGNILERFSAQQFPDLHSELNLSSLELGDSALYFCASSGIGEGTTGNTIYFGEGSWLTVV.

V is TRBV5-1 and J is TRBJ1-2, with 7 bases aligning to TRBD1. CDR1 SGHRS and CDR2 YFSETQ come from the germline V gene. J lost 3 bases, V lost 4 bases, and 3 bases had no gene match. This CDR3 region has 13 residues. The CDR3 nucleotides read TGCGCCAGCAGCGACGGGACAGACTATGGCTACACCTTC. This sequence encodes CASSDGTDYGYTF.

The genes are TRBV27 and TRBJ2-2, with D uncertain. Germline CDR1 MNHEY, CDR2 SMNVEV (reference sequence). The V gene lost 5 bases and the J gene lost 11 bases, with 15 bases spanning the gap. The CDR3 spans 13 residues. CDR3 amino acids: CASSTRQGGELFF. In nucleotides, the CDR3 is TGTGCCAGCAGTACCCGACAAGGCGGCGAGCTGTTTTTT.

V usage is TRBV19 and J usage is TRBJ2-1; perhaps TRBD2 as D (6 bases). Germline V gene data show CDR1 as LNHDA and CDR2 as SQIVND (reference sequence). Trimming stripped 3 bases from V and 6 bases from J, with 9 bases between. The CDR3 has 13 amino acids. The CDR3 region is CASSMGGVNEQFF. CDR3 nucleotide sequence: TGTGCCAGTAGTATGGGCGGGGTCAATGAGCAGTTCTTC. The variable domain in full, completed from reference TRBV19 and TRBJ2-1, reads DGGITQSPKYLFRKEGQNVTLSCEQNLNHDAMYWYRQDPGQGLRLIYYSQIVNDFQKGDIAEGYSVSREKKESFPLTVTSAQKNPTAFYLCASSMGGVNEQFFGPGTRLTVL.